Sequencing of this T cell receptor beta chain was carried out in a study of blood T cell repertoires in COVID-19. The wider study: The United States, Italy and Spain provided the acute and convalescent COVID-19 samples. In each case, the material was cDNA or gDNA derived from T cells, B-cell-depleted T cells, or PBMCs.

CDR3 size: 12 residues. With 5 bases removed from V and 4 bases from J, the gap between germline ends came to 8 bases. CDR1 and CDR2 (germline): MNHEY, SVGAGI. Per the original methods: Amplification from reference gene primers served as the basis for estimated nucleated cell counts. The data were produced by immunoSEQ multiplex PCR, yet TCRdb's version contains in-frame clones alone and is incomplete. D and trimming were read from the DNA, whereas the V and J calls and clone size are those reported in that table. The table has 150,000 to 200,000 clones, approximately 87% seen once; the top ten hold approximately 9.9%.

The sample was peripheral blood. V gene TRBV6-5 combines with J gene TRBJ1-2; a possible D gene is TRBD1 (5 bases). This sequence was found in an older woman with COVID-19, enrolled during active disease. The DNA of the CDR3 is TGTGCCAGCAGTCGGGACTTCTATGGCTACACCTTC. Amino acids: CASSRDFYGYTF.